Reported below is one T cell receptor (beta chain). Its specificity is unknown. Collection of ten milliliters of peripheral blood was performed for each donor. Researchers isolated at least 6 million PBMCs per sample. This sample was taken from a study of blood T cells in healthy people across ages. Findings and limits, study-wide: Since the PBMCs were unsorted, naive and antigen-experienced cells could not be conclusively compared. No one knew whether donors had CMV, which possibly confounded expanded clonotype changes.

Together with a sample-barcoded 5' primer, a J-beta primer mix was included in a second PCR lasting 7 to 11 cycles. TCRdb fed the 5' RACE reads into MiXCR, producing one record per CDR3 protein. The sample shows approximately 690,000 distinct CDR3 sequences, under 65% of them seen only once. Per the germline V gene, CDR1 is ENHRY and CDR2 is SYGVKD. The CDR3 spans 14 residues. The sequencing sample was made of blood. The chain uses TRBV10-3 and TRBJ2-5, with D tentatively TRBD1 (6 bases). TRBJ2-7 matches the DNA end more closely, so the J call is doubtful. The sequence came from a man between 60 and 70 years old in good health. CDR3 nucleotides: TGTGCCATCAGTGAGGGACAGTTAAACTACGAGCAGTACTTC. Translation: CAISEGQLNYEQYF.